What follows are 10 T cell receptor beta chains derived from one specimen sequenced in a study of cytomegalovirus exposure and HLA in healthy donors. The method was immunoSEQ multiplex PCR; TCRdb's version includes in-frame clones alone and lacks a portion of them. The repertoire holds about 56,000 clones, 90% to 95% seen once, with roughly 1.2% in the top ten. Sequenced: PBMCs. The receptors were gathered from a young man in good health and CMV-seronegative.

The chain has TRBV5-5 and TRBJ2-5; tentative D call: TRBD2 (6 bases). V was trimmed by 0 bases and J by 1 base, leaving 10 bases between them. The V gene's germline CDR1 is SGHKS and CDR2 YYEKEE (reference sequence). This CDR3 contains 15 residues. The CDR3 is CASSLVTGAQETQYF. The CDR3 coding sequence is TGTGCCAGCAGCTTGGTGACGGGAGCCCAAGAGACCCAGTACTTC.

This clone has a handful of counts. The rearrangement joins TRBV11-3 to TRBJ2-1, with D possibly matching TRBD2 (5 bases). Germline CDR1 is SGHNT and CDR2 is YENEEA. Between the trimmed V and J ends, which lost 5 bases and 5 bases, there was a span of 16 bases. The CDR3 consists of 15 residues. The CDR3 DNA is TGTGCCAGCAGCCCTACCGGGGAAACGGACAATGAGCAGTTCTTC. Its protein product is CASSPTGETDNEQFF.

CDR3 sequence: CASSLDTGSSYGYTF. For the CDR3, the DNA is TGTGCCAGCAGCTTAGATACAGGTTCATCCTATGGCTACACCTTC. This chain links TRBV11-2 with TRBJ1-2; D possibly corresponds to TRBD1 (5 bases). The germline CDR1 and CDR2 sequences are SGHAT and FQNNGV. V shed 0 bases and J shed 4 bases, with 12 bases lying between them. CDR3 length equals 15 residues.

The chain is built from TRBV4-3 and TRBJ2-2; 7 bases agree with TRBD2. The J segment lost 7 bases and the V segment lost 4 bases, leaving 3 bases of the junction unmatched. CDR3 length: 13 residues. The germline CDR1 and CDR2 sequences are LGHNA and YSLEER. The CDR3 DNA reads as TGCGCCAGCAGCCGCGGGAGTGACGGGGAGCTGTTTTTT. It codes for CASSRGSDGELFF.

V usage is TRBV14 and J usage is TRBJ1-1; D unresolved. Germline V gives CDR1 SGHDN, CDR2 FVKESK. This CDR3 region has 12 residues. The V end lost 2 bases, the J end lost 4 bases, and 5 bases lay between the germline ends. This CDR3 reads CASSQPGTEAFF. The CDR3 DNA follows: TGTGCCAGCAGCCAACCGGGCACTGAAGCTTTCTTT.

V usage is TRBV6-4 and J usage is TRBJ2-1; possible D gene TRBD2, 5 bases. Deletions cut 5 bases from V and 6 bases from J, with 17 bases between. Germline CDR1 MRHNA, CDR2 SNTAGT. This CDR3 contains 15 residues. In nucleotides, the CDR3 is TGTGCCAGCAGTCGGTTCGGAAACGGGGTCAATGAGCAGTTCTTC. Its translation: CASSRFGNGVNEQFF.

This clone has just one count. The chain combines TRBV28 with TRBJ1-4; no clear D gene. The V gene lost 5 bases and the J gene lost 8 bases, with 6 bases spanning the gap. The CDR3 spans 11 residues. Per germline, CDR1 MDHEN and CDR2 SYDVKM. The chain's CDR3 is CASSRLEKLFF. In DNA form, the CDR3 reads TGTGCCAGCAGTCGCCTAGAAAAACTGTTTTTT. Full variable domain (remainder filled in from reference TRBV28 and TRBJ1-4): DVKVTQSSRYLVKRTGEKVFLECVQDMDHENMFWYRQDPGLGLRLIYFSYDVKMKEKGDIPEGYSVSREKKERFSLILESASTNQTSMYLCASSRLEKLFFGSGTQLSVL.

The J gene is TRBJ2-2, the V gene TRBV28; 9 bases map to TRBD1. This CDR3 is built from 14 residues. The V gene's germline CDR1 is MDHEN and CDR2 SYDVKM. The V and J ends lost 5 bases and 7 bases, in that order; junction bases with no gene match: 5. CDR3 loop: CASSLGQGGGELFF. The DNA for the CDR3 is TGTGCCAGCAGTCTGGGACAGGGCGGCGGGGAGCTGTTTTTT.

The chain links TRBV21-1 to TRBJ1-5. TRBV21-1 is a pseudogene. This CDR3 spans 16 amino acids. CDR3 region: CASSKEEGTSNQPQHF. DNA for the CDR3: TGTGCCAGCAGCAAAGAGGAGGGGACGAGCAATCAGCCCCAGCATTTT.

V is TRBV15 and J is TRBJ2-3; 8 nucleotides agree with TRBD1. This CDR3 spans 16 amino acids. V lost 4 bases and J lost 0; bases outside the gene matches: 6. In germline, CDR1 is LNHNV, CDR2 YYDKDF (reference sequence). DNA of the CDR3: TGTGCCACCAGCAAAGACAGGGGTAGAAGCACAGATACGCAGTATTTT. It translates to CATSKDRGRSTDTQYF.